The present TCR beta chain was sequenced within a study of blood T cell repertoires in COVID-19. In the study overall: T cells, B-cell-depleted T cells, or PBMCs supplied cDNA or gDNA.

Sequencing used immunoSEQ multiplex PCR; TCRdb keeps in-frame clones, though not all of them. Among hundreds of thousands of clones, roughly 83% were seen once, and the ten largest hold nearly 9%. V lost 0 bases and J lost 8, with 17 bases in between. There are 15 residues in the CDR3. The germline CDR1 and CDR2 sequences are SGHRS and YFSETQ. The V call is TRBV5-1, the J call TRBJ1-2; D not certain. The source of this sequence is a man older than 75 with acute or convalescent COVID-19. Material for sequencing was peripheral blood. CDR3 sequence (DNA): TGCGCCAGCAGCTTGGGGGGAGGGCTCGTTAGCGGCTACACCTTC. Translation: CASSLGGGLVSGYTF. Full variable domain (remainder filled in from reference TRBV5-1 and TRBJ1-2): KAGVTQTPRYLIKTRGQQVTLSCSPISGHRSVSWYQQTPGQGLQFLFEYFSETQRNKGNFPGRFSGRQFSNSRSEMNVSTLELGDSALYLCASSLGGGLVSGYTFGSGTRLTVV.